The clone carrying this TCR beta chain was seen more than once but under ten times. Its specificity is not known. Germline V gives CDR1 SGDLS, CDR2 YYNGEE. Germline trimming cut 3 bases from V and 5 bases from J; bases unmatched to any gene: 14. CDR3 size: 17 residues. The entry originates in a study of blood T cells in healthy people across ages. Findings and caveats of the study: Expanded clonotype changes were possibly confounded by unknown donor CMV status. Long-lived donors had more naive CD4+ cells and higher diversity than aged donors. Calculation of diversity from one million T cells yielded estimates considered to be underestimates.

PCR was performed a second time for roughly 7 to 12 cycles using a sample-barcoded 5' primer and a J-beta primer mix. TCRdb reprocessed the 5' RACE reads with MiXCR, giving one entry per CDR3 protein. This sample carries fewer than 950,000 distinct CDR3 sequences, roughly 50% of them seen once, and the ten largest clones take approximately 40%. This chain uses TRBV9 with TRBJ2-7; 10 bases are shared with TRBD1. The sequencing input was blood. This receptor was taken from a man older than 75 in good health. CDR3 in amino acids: CASSAGVTGTGAHEQYF. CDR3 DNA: TGTGCCAGCAGCGCTGGTGTTACCGGGACAGGGGCCCACGAGCAGTACTTC.